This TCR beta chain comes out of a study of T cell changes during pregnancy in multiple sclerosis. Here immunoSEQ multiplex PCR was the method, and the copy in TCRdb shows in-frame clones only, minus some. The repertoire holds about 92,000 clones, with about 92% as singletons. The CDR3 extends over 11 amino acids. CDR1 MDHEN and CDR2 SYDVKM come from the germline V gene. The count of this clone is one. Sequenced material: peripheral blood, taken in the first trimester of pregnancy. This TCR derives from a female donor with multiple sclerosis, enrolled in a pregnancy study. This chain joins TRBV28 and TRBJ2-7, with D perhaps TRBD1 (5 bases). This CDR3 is CGTMTLYEQYF. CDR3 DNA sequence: TGTGGGACAATGACTCTTTACGAGCAGTACTTC.